This TCR beta chain was found in a study of molecular identifiers for immune sequencing clone quantification. Study-level background: Four of five splits of RNA from about 20,000 or 100,000 naive CD8 cells were sequenced in replicates.

General study points: The study found clones above 20 RNA copies held over 98% of effector molecules and under 1% in naive cells.

Germline V lookup: CDR1 MDHEN, CDR2 SYDVKM. The CDR3 consists of 15 residues. J was trimmed by 0 bases and V by 7 bases; bases with no gene match: 8. TCRdb called the PCR reads again in MiXCR, with one record for every CDR3 protein. There are about 320,000 distinct CDR3 sequences in the sample; about 20% occur only once, and 0.81% lies in the top ten. This clonotype has ten or more counts. The antigen is unknown. What was sequenced was naive CD8+ T cells from blood, with Jurkat cell RNA spiked in. Subset described: FACS-sorted CD8+CD4-CCR7+CD45RA+ naive T cells. The sequence came from a human donor in good health. Some libraries in this study had Jurkat cell RNA spiked in. J is TRBJ2-5 and V is TRBV28; 7 bases map to TRBD2. CDR3 region: CASTLSSGYQETQYF. CDR3 DNA: TGTGCCAGCACCCTTAGTAGCGGGTACCAAGAGACCCAGTACTTC.